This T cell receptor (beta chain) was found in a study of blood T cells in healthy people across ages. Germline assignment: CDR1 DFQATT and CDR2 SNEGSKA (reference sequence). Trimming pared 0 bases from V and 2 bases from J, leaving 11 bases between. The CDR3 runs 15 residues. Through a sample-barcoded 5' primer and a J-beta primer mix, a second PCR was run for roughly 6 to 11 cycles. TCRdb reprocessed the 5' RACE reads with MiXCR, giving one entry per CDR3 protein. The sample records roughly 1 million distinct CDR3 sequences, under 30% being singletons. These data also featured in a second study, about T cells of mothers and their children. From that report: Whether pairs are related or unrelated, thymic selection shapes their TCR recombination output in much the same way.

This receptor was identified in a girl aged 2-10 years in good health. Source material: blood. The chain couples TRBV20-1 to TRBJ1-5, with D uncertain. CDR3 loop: CSARDRGPGNQPQHF. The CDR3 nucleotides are TGCAGTGCTAGAGATCGAGGGCCGGGCAATCAGCCCCAGCATTTT.